This is a list of T cell receptor beta chains from one sample in a study of blood T cell repertoires in COVID-19. Assay used: immunoSEQ multiplex PCR; TCRdb lists only in-frame clones, some missing. The sample shows under 250,000 clones, 65% to 85% of them seen only once. The sample taken for sequencing was PBMCs or T cells enriched from blood (not recorded which). Receptors originate from a woman between 55 and 75 years old who had recovered from COVID-19. Each CDR3 is given with its conserved first and last residue.

v_call	j_call	cdr3_aa
TRBV11-3	TRBJ2-3	CASSRAYTDTQYF
TRBV7-2	TRBJ1-2	CASSLAWTGVPTLGYTF
TRBV29-1	TRBJ2-3	CSVDFRRADTQYF
TRBV15	TRBJ1-6	CATSRDQSPLHF
TRBV19	TRBJ1-5	CASSIRGAKGNQPQHF
TRBV27	TRBJ1-5	CASSLRDSDNQPQHF
TRBV7-8	TRBJ1-2	CASSLAQGQGYTF
TRBV10-3	TRBJ2-2	CAVTSGGAGELFF
TRBV7-2	TRBJ2-1	CASSRQGSLNEQFF
TRBV12-5	TRBJ2-2	CASGLELAGGRILTGELFF
TRBV4-3	TRBJ2-3	CASSQDAGIADTQYF
TRBV7-9	TRBJ2-1	CASSLDGSLANEQFF
TRBV11-1	TRBJ2-3	CASSSTSGTDTQYF
TRBV7-9	TRBJ2-1	CASSDGTTSYNEQFF
TRBV6-2/TRBV6-3	TRBJ1-3	CASSRQAYSGNTIYF
TRBV6-5	TRBJ1-1	CACRDRRKSGTEAFF
TRBV13	TRBJ1-1	CASSLGKTGTTEAFF
TRBV4-1	TRBJ2-1	CASSQVAGGRGNEQFF
TRBV5-4	TRBJ2-7	CASSVPRAGGLHEQYF
TRBV2	TRBJ2-5	CASREGTGWETQYF
TRBV10-3	TRBJ1-5	CAISEGRGLGQPQHF
TRBV2	TRBJ2-7	CASRASGYEVYEQYF
TRBV19	TRBJ1-1	CASSIGGGWTEAFF
TRBV2	TRBJ2-7	CASSEAPRTAYEQYF
TRBV2	TRBJ1-1	CASSEVRNTEAFF
TRBV5-1	TRBJ1-4	CASKSGTENEKLFF
TRBV14	TRBJ1-1	CASSQDRNTEAFF
TRBV5-6	TRBJ2-2	CASKLAGETGELFF
TRBV27	TRBJ2-6	CASSFDMDRRYSGANVLTF
TRBV29-1	TRBJ2-7	CSVLTSGRGEQYF
TRBV27	TRBJ1-2	CASRQGQGLYGYTF
TRBV6-2/TRBV6-3	TRBJ1-5	CASSYRRQVANQPQHF
TRBV5-1	TRBJ1-4	CASSDPHREGNEKLFF
TRBV5-4	TRBJ1-2	CASKSTGAYGYTF
TRBV6-5	TRBJ2-4	CASSFGQGNIQYF
TRBV7-2	TRBJ2-7	CASSLGITGDEQYF
TRBV5-1	TRBJ1-4	CASSEPGQGGEKLFF
TRBV28	TRBJ2-7	CASSLLVHREQYF
TRBV18	TRBJ1-1	CASSPSYGTEAFF
TRBV5-1	TRBJ2-5	CASSLTGQVRVETQYF
TRBV7-9	TRBJ2-1	CASRGQGAGEQFF
TRBV19	TRBJ2-1	CASRTSGRYNNEQFF
TRBV5-1	TRBJ1-1	CASSPWTGETEAFF
TRBV20-1	TRBJ2-1	CSAVERLKQFF
TRBV6-1	TRBJ1-6	CASSDSPPSYNSPLHF
TRBV6-5	TRBJ1-1	CASSYRIQEGTEAFF
TRBV5-5	TRBJ1-2	CASSAGTGSYYGYTF
TRBV7-2	TRBJ1-1	CATTKGGTVNTEAFF
TRBV5-1	TRBJ2-3	CASSSGTPADTQYF
TRBV13	TRBJ2-1	CASSLGGGLEDNEQFF